One and the same sample provided the 28 T cell receptor beta chains below, sequenced in a study of immune cell composition in non-small cell lung cancer (dated by TCRdb to about 2017). Library prep was done by the immunoSEQ multiplex PCR assay. In TCRdb, the immuneACCESS table is reduced to in-frame sequences with V and J assigned. These tables do not hold every clone; where another copy was compared, an unresolved V gene accounts for under half, and the others remain unexplained. The sample data list some 3,000 clones, and around 79% of these were observed just once. The leading ten clones occupy less than 30% of the sample. Normal lung samples came from the same patient and consisted of non-adjacent lung tissue collected as far from the tumour as possible, at a distance of at least 3 cm. The sample comprised non-adjacent lung tissue. The receptors come from a human donor with non-small cell lung cancer.

The CDR3 coding sequence is TGCGCCAGCAGCGTAACAGGGCCTAGCACAGATACGCAGTATTTT. This translates into CASSVTGPSTDTQYF. The chain recombines TRBV5-1 with TRBJ2-3, with a weak D call TRBD1 (6 bases). CDR1 and CDR2 (germline): SGHRS, YFSETQ. The CDR3 spans 15 residues. V was cut by 4 bases and J by 0 bases, with 12 bases left in between.

The chain employs TRBV6-5 and TRBJ2-3; D might be TRBD1 (5 bases). V gave up 0 bases and J gave up 4 bases, with 11 bases separating them. The CDR3 consists of 15 residues. From germline, CDR1 is MNHEY and CDR2 SVGAGI. The CDR3 sequence: CASSYSARAPDTQYF. The CDR3 DNA reads TGTGCCAGCAGTTACTCCGCCAGGGCTCCAGATACGCAGTATTTT.

The gene calls are TRBV5-1 and TRBJ2-2; maybe TRBD2 (6 bases). The V gene lost 2 bases and the J gene lost 6 bases, with 14 bases spanning the gap. This CDR3 is 15 amino acids long. CDR1 is SGHRS and CDR2 is YFSETQ in the germline V gene. CDR3 bases: TGCGCCAGCAGCTTTCGGGGGTCCAGTCCCGGGGAGCTGTTTTTT. Translation gives CASSFRGSSPGELFF. Full variable domain (remainder filled in from reference TRBV5-1 and TRBJ2-2): KAGVTQTPRYLIKTRGQQVTLSCSPISGHRSVSWYQQTPGQGLQFLFEYFSETQRNKGNFPGRFSGRQFSNSRSEMNVSTLELGDSALYLCASSFRGSSPGELFFGEGSRLTVL.

A few counts support this clone. This rearrangement joins TRBV7-6 to TRBJ2-5; D is uncertain. CDR1 and CDR2 from the germline V gene are SGHVS and FNYEAQ. V dropped 5 bases and J dropped 7 bases, with 14 bases sitting between them. The CDR3 contains 13 residues. The CDR3 DNA sequence: TGTGCCAGCAGCGATCGACCCACGGGGACCCAGTACTTC. Translated: CASSDRPTGTQYF.

The V and J genes are TRBV6-5 and TRBJ1-5; maybe TRBD1 (6 bases). Germline lookup yields CDR1 MNHEY and CDR2 SVGAGI. This CDR3 is 15 amino acids long. V gave up 6 bases and J gave up 7 bases, with 19 bases separating them. The DNA for the CDR3 is TGTGCCAGCAGCCCCGACAACAGGGTACGCCAGCCCCAGCATTTT. Translation: CASSPDNRVRQPQHF.

V and J are TRBV19 and TRBJ1-3, with D hard to call. The CDR3 is 16 amino acids. With 0 bases removed from V and 0 bases from J, the gap between germline ends came to 9 bases. Germline CDR1 and CDR2: LNHDA and SQIVND (reference sequence). CDR3 protein: CASSIDLGISGNTIYF. CDR3 sequence (DNA): TGTGCCAGTAGTATAGATCTCGGTATCTCTGGAAACACCATATATTTT.

V usage is TRBV5-1 and J usage is TRBJ1-1, with D hard to call. CDR1 is SGHRS, CDR2 YFSETQ, per germline. The CDR3 extends over 14 amino acids. Trimming shortened V by 0 bases and J by 0 bases, and 6 bases separated the two germline ends. The CDR3 is CASSLASMNTEAFF. In DNA form, the CDR3 reads TGCGCCAGCAGCTTGGCCAGTATGAACACTGAAGCTTTCTTT.

As DNA, the CDR3 is TGCGCCAGCAGCCAAGTGGGGCTTGGAAACACCATATATTTT. Translation: CASSQVGLGNTIYF. The chain links TRBV4-1 to TRBJ1-3, with D maybe TRBD1 (5 bases). Between the trimmed V and J ends, which lost 1 base and 3 bases, there was a span of 7 bases. CDR3 length: 14 residues. Germline V lookup: CDR1 MGHRA, CDR2 YSYEKL.

This chain links TRBV7-9 with TRBJ2-1; 12 bases fit TRBD2. Germline CDR1 SEHNR, CDR2 FQNEAQ (reference sequence). J gave up 8 bases and V 5 bases, and 10 bases lay outside the gene matches. CDR3 size: 16 residues. In DNA form, the CDR3 reads TGTGCCAGCAGCCCTCTCCTAGCGGGAGGGCCTGATGAGCAGTTCTTC. It yields the protein CASSPLLAGGPDEQFF.

V gene TRBV9 combines with J gene TRBJ2-7, with 10 positions matching TRBD2. Germline-derived CDR1 and CDR2 are SGDLS and YYNGEE. The CDR3 runs 12 residues. V lost 4 bases, J lost 8 bases, and 3 bases stayed unmatched. CDR3 sequence (DNA): TGTGCCAGCAGCCTAGCGGGAGAGAAGCAGTACGTC. It translates to CASSLAGEKQYV.

V is TRBV5-1 and J is TRBJ2-7, with 10 bases identical to TRBD2. This CDR3 comprises 14 residues. Germline V gene lookup returns CDR1 SGHRS and CDR2 YFSETQ. The V segment lost 4 bases and the J segment 5 bases; nucleotides outside the gene matches: 6. Here the CDR3 DNA reads TGCGCCAGCAGCCCCGGGACTAGCGAACACGAGCAGTACTTC. It translates to CASSPGTSEHEQYF.

The V call is TRBV6-1, the J call TRBJ1-1; D perhaps matches TRBD1 (6 bases). Trimming pared 1 base from V and 5 bases from J, leaving 20 bases between. CDR3 length: 17 residues. Germline V gene sequence: CDR1 MNHNS, CDR2 SASEGT. In DNA form, the CDR3 reads TGTGCCAGCAGTGAAGGCTATGGGGGCAGGGGTCTGACTGAAGCTTTCTTT. This translates into CASSEGYGGRGLTEAFF.

The chain employs TRBV10-2 and TRBJ2-5, with D maybe TRBD2 (5 bases). Germline CDR1 is WSHSY and CDR2 is SAAADI. The CDR3 extends over 14 amino acids. Trimming stripped 1 base from V and 4 bases from J, with 10 bases between. The CDR3 loop is CASSEFRGSETQYF. The CDR3, as DNA: TGCGCCAGCAGTGAGTTTCGGGGTTCAGAGACCCAGTACTTC.

The table lists this clone with a count of one. J is TRBJ2-2 and V is TRBV11-3; D is undetermined. V was pared by 1 base and J by 8 bases, with 8 bases between. Germline V CDR1 and CDR2: SGHNT, YENEEA. The CDR3 is made up of 13 amino acids. Here the CDR3 reads CASSLVAGGELFF. The CDR3 DNA is TGTGCCAGCAGCTTAGTGGCAGGAGGGGAGCTGTTTTTT.

The genes are TRBV19 and TRBJ2-3; 8 nucleotides agree with TRBD2. Trimming at V came to 7 bases and at J to 5 bases, leaving 5 bases not matched to a gene. The V gene's germline CDR1 is LNHDA and CDR2 SQIVND (reference sequence). The CDR3 contains 13 residues. The CDR3 loop reads CASTGGRGDTQYF. CDR3 DNA: TGTGCCAGTACGGGGGGGAGAGGAGATACGCAGTATTTT.

V usage is TRBV4-2 and J usage is TRBJ2-1, with D tentatively TRBD2 (6 bases). CDR1 LGHNA and CDR2 YNFKEQ come from the germline V gene. This CDR3 is built from 15 residues. V was pared by 0 bases and J by 5 bases, with 11 bases between. Written as DNA, the CDR3 is TGTGCCAGCAGCCAAGATTGGGACTTAGACAATGAGCAGTTCTTC. This sequence encodes CASSQDWDLDNEQFF.

This chain links TRBV28 with TRBJ1-5; the D is unclear. Per the germline V gene, CDR1 is MDHEN and CDR2 is SYDVKM. This CDR3 is built from 14 residues. V lost 4 bases, J lost 4 bases, and 11 bases lay in between. The CDR3 loop is CASSYDTFNQPQHF. CDR3 in DNA: TGTGCCAGCAGTTACGATACATTTAATCAGCCCCAGCATTTT.

This chain connects TRBV4-3 to TRBJ2-1, with 7 bases that match TRBD2. CDR3 length: 19 amino acids. Losses at the gene ends were 0 bases for V and 1 base for J; bases not matched to a gene: 12. Germline CDR1 and CDR2: LGHNA and YSLEER. The CDR3 spells CASSQDTRLASGSYNEQFF. The CDR3 DNA follows: TGCGCCAGCAGCCAAGATACCCGGCTGGCTAGCGGATCCTACAATGAGCAGTTCTTC.

The CDR3, as DNA: TGTGCCAGCATCAAACCCGACAGGGCAACCTATGGCTACACCTTC. It codes for CASIKPDRATYGYTF. V and J are TRBV6-6 and TRBJ1-2; the match to TRBD1 covers 7 bases. CDR1 and CDR2 (germline): MNHNY, SVGAGI (reference sequence). The CDR3 sequence is 15 residues long. V shed 7 bases, J shed 4 bases, and the junction held 12 bases outside the gene matches.

The chain has TRBV27 and TRBJ1-2; 7 bases line up with TRBD1. Germline V gives CDR1 MNHEY, CDR2 SMNVEV (reference sequence). The CDR3 has 15 residues. Trimming took 4 bases from V and 1 from J; bases not matched to a gene: 6. CDR3 nucleotide sequence: TGTGCCAGCAGTTCGGGACAGCGTATTAACTATGGCTACACCTTC. Translated: CASSSGQRINYGYTF.

The rearrangement links TRBV5-1 to TRBJ2-7; 7 positions match TRBD1. V gave up 7 bases and J gave up 2 bases; unmatched junction bases: 12. Per the germline V gene, CDR1 is SGHRS and CDR2 is YFSETQ. The CDR3 sequence is 15 residues long. The DNA of the CDR3 is TGCGCCAGCTCGCCTCGACAGGGTCCAGCCTACGAGCAGTACTTC. Protein: CASSPRQGPAYEQYF. The full variable domain, with the rest looked up from reference TRBV5-1 and TRBJ2-7, is KAGVTQTPRYLIKTRGQQVTLSCSPISGHRSVSWYQQTPGQGLQFLFEYFSETQRNKGNFPGRFSGRQFSNSRSEMNVSTLELGDSALYLCASSPRQGPAYEQYFGPGTRLTVT.

The V gene is TRBV28, the J gene TRBJ2-1; TRBD2 aligns across 8 bases. The germline gives CDR1 MDHEN, CDR2 SYDVKM. CDR3 length equals 16 residues. Trimming took 3 bases from V and 6 from J; bases not matched to a gene: 10. In DNA form, the CDR3 reads TGTGCCAGCAGTTTCTCCTATAGCGGGAAGGGCAATGAGCAGTTCTTC. It is translated as CASSFSYSGKGNEQFF.

The gene calls are TRBV7-2 and TRBJ2-1, with 9 bases identical to TRBD2. V lost 5 bases and J lost 10; bases outside the gene matches: 15. This CDR3 is 16 amino acids long. Germline CDR1 is SGHTA and CDR2 is FQGNSA. DNA of the CDR3: TGTGCCAGCAGCCGACGGACGGCGGGGGGGCAGCTCGAGCAGTTCTTC. It encodes CASSRRTAGGQLEQFF.

The chain links TRBV6-1 to TRBJ1-1; D remains unclear. Germline V lookup: CDR1 MNHNS, CDR2 SASEGT. The length of the CDR3 is 13 residues. V was clipped by 9 bases and J by 1 base, with 12 bases between them. CDR3 sequence (DNA): TGTGCCAGTTACAGCAGTCCGAACACTGAAGCTTTCTTT. It is translated as CASYSSPNTEAFF.

V and J are TRBV7-9 and TRBJ2-7, with TRBD2 matching 9 bases. The germline CDR1 and CDR2 sequences are SEHNR and FQNEAQ (reference sequence). CDR3 length: 14 residues. CDR3 sequence: CAVETAGGSYEQYV. CDR3 nucleotide sequence: TGTGCAGTAGAAACTGCGGGAGGGTCCTACGAGCAGTACGTC.

The V and J genes are TRBV6-6 and TRBJ1-4; TRBD1 matches at 9 bases. Per the germline V gene, CDR1 is MNHNY and CDR2 is SVGAGI (reference sequence). CDR3 length: 15 residues. After removal of 2 bases from V and 4 bases from J, the junction contained 2 bases not matched to a gene. The CDR3 DNA follows: TGTGCCAGCAGTTACCTGGGACAGGGTAATGAAAAACTGTTTTTT. Its translation: CASSYLGQGNEKLFF.

This chain links TRBV5-1 with TRBJ2-2; TRBD2 matches at 7 bases. The length of the CDR3 is 15 residues. CDR1 is SGHRS and CDR2 is YFSETQ in the germline V gene. V was pared by 4 bases and J by 4 bases, with 7 bases of the junction left unmatched. The CDR3 DNA is TGCGCCAGCAGCCCCGGGGGGTCGCGCACCGGGGAGCTGTTTTTT. This translates into CASSPGGSRTGELFF.

The chain links TRBV5-1 to TRBJ2-2; tentative D call: TRBD1 (6 bases). The length of the CDR3 is 14 residues. CDR1 is SGHRS, CDR2 YFSETQ, per germline. The V end was cut by 4 bases, the J end by 6 bases, with 13 bases between. CDR3 bases: TGCGCCAGCAGCCAAACAGGGCGCGCCGGGGAGCTGTTTTTT. This translates into CASSQTGRAGELFF.